Included here is one T cell receptor beta chain sequence, with context. Its antigen remains unidentified. The CDR3 has 13 residues. Trimming took 0 bases from V and 6 from J, leaving 6 bases between them. Germline CDR1 and CDR2: MGHRA and YSYEKL. These data come from a study of siplizumab effects on memory and regulatory T cells. General study findings and limits: Assignment to unstimulated subsets succeeded for only a minor fraction of the alloreactive clones.

Naive, memory, effector memory and TEMRA subsets, all unstimulated, were sequenced in three donor pairs. The data were produced by immunoSEQ multiplex PCR, yet TCRdb's version contains in-frame clones alone and is incomplete. The table includes some 62,000 clones, around 80% detected once. The chain employs TRBV4-1 and TRBJ2-1, with no clear D. This TCR came from a human donor in good health. The sequencing input was memory CD4+ T cells sorted from blood. The CDR3 sequence: CASSQDFGNEQFF. CDR3 DNA sequence: TGCGCCAGCAGCCAAGATTTTGGCAATGAGCAGTTCTTC.